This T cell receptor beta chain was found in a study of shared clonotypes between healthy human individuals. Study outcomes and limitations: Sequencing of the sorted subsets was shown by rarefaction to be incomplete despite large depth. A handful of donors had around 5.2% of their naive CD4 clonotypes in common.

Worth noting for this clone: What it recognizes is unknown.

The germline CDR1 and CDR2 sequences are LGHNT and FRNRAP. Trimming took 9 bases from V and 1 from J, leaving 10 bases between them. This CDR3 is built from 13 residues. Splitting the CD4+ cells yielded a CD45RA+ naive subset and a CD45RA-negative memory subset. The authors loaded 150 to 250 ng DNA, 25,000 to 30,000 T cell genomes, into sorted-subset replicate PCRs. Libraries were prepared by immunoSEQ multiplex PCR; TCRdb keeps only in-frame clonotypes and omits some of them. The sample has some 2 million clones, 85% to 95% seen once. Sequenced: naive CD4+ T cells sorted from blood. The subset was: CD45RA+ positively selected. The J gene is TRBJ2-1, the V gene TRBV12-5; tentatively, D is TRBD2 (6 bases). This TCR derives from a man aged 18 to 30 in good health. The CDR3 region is CASSGTSYNEQFF. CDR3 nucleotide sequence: TGTGCTAGCTCCGGGACTTCCTACAATGAGCAGTTCTTC.